The 3 T cell receptor beta chains given below trace back to one sample, sequenced in a study of CD8 T cells in ankylosing spondylitis. TCRdb called the 5' RACE reads again in MiXCR, with one record for every CDR3 protein. The sample has some 330,000 distinct CDR3 sequences, under 8.5% seen once. Their antigens are not known. Notes on the study in general: A TCR beta motif made of fewer than ten highly homologous variants seemed typical of ankylosing spondylitis blood.

The source material was blood, either unsorted or a sorted T cell fraction (not recorded which). The receptor source for this set is a male donor with ankylosing spondylitis.

This clonotype came up many times. The genes are TRBV10-3 and TRBJ2-7; possible D gene TRBD2, 5 bases. From germline, CDR1 is ENHRY and CDR2 SYGVKD. V lost 3 bases and J 3 bases, leaving 6 bases between the germline ends. The CDR3 has 12 residues. The CDR3 reads CAISEGSYEQYF. The CDR3 DNA reads as TGTGCCATCAGTGAAGGGAGCTACGAGCAGTACTTC.

This clonotype was detected only a few times. The genes are TRBV28 and TRBJ2-2; D call uncertain. Germline V gene data show CDR1 as MDHEN and CDR2 as SYDVKM. This CDR3 spans 15 amino acids. Trimming left V 3 bases short and J 1 base short, with 9 bases between. In nucleotides, the CDR3 is TGTGCCAGCAGTTTCGTTTTCGGGAACACCGGGGAGCTGTTTTTT. Encoded protein: CASSFVFGNTGELFF.

This clonotype was observed a few times. CDR3 sequence: CASRDNANTGELFF. As DNA, the CDR3 is TGTGCCAGCAGGGACAACGCGAACACCGGGGAGCTGTTTTTT. The J gene is TRBJ2-2, the V gene TRBV12-3 or TRBV12-4; a weak D match, TRBD1 (5 bases). Trimming left V 6 bases short and J 0 bases short, with 8 bases between. CDR3 length: 14 amino acids.